The entry that follows covers one TCR beta chain sequence. Its antigen is still unknown. This record comes from a study of cytomegalovirus exposure and HLA in healthy donors. Study-wide points: In a later analysis, 15,000 to 20,000 TCR beta sequences were associated with HLA alleles at 0.05 false discovery rate. Researchers reported from a later analysis that most CMV-associated TCR beta chains appeared HLA-restricted. A few CMV-associated chains proved CMV antigen-specific in vitro.

PCR was performed using 60 Vbeta and 13 Jbeta primers. Clones were read by immunoSEQ multiplex PCR, and TCRdb kept only the in-frame ones, dropping some. The sample contains 90,000 to 150,000 clones, roughly 78% of which appear only once. Trimming took off 5 bases at V and 7 bases at J, with 15 bases between the two ends. Germline assignment: CDR1 SEHNR and CDR2 FQNEAQ (reference sequence). This CDR3 has 13 amino acids. Sequencing was done on a sample of PBMCs. This receptor was taken from a young woman in good health and CMV-seropositive. The chain carries TRBV7-9 and TRBJ2-7, with D possibly TRBD1 on 6 matching bases. CDR3 residues: CASSPTQGFEQYF. For the CDR3, the DNA is TGTGCCAGCAGCCCCACACAGGGTTTTGAGCAGTACTTC.